This T cell receptor beta chain was sequenced for a study of response to subunit inactivated influenza vaccine. Via MiXCR, TCRdb re-called the RT-PCR reads, giving one row per CDR3 protein. The sample holds hundreds of thousands of distinct CDR3 sequences, roughly 12% seen once. Germline V gene data show CDR1 as MNHNS and CDR2 as SASEGT. There are 15 residues in the CDR3. These records were also assigned to another study, of T cells expressing NK-cell markers. In that study: Generation of TCR beta cDNA was performed by 5'RACE template switching incorporating UMIs. Eight donors were sequenced, of whom seven were HCMV-seropositive, while the remaining one was HCMV-seronegative. Of the CD8+ T cells in more than five donors, roughly 1.0-7.5% belonged to dominant NKG2C+ clonotypes. In four donors, these clonotypes also led the CD3+CD56-NKG2C+ fraction.

This material consisted of PBMCs from blood, taken on the day of vaccination. The receptor comes from a man between 45 and 60 years old who received an inactivated influenza vaccine. This chain links TRBV6-1 with TRBJ2-7; a possible D gene is TRBD2 (6 bases). The DNA for the CDR3 is TGTGCATGGAAGGGAAGGCCCGGGACTTCCACCACTCAGTACTTC. The encoded protein is CAWKGRPGTSTTQYF.